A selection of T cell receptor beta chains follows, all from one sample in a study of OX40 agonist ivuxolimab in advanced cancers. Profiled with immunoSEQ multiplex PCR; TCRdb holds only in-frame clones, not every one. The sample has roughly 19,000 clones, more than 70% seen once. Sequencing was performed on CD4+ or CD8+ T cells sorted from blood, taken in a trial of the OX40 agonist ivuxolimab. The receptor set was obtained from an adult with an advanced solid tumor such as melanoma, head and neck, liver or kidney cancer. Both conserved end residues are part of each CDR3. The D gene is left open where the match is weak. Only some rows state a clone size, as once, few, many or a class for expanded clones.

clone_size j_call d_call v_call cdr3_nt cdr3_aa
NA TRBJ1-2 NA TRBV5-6 TGTGCCAGCAGCCCGGGGGGTGATGGCTACACCTTC CASSPGGDGYTF
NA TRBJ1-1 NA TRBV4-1 TGCGCCAGCAGCCTCACGGGACGCTCGAACACTGAAGCTTTCTTT CASSLTGRSNTEAFF
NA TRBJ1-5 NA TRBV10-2 TGCGCCACGCAGGGTCTAATAGATGGGGCCAATCAGCCCCAGCATTTT CATQGLIDGANQPQHF
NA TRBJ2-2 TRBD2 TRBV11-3 TGTGCCAGCAGCGGAACCCTAGCGGGTCTTGACACCGGGGAGCTGTTTTTT CASSGTLAGLDTGELFF
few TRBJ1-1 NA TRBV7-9 TGTGCCAGCAGCTTAGGGCCAGACGCTTTCTTT CASSLGPDAFF
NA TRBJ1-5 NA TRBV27 TGTGCCAGCAGTTCGAACGGATATAGCAATCAGCCCCAGCATTTT CASSSNGYSNQPQHF
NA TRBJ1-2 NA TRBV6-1 TGTGCCAGCAGTGAACCCAGGGGATATGGCTACACCTTC CASSEPRGYGYTF
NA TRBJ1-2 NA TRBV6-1 TGTGCCAGCAGTGAAGCCCCCCAGGATGGCTACACCTTC CASSEAPQDGYTF
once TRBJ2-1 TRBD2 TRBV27 TGTGCCAGCAGTTGGGGGACTAGCGGGGACAATGAGCAGTTCTTC CASSWGTSGDNEQFF
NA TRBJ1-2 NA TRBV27 TGTGCCAGCTCCTGGACAGATAGAAACTATGGCTACACCTTC CASSWTDRNYGYTF
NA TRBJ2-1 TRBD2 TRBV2 TGTGCCAGCCTGACTAGCGGGGTCCACAATGAGCAGTTCTTC CASLTSGVHNEQFF
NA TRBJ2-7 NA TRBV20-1 TGCAGTGCTAAGGGGAACGAGCAGTACTTC CSAKGNEQYF
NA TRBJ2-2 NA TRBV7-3 TGTGCCAGCAGCCAGGGCACCGGGGAGCTGTTTTTT CASSQGTGELFF
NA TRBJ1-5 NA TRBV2 TGTGCCAGCAGTCCGGGAAGGGGTGTGCATCAGCCCCAGCATTTT CASSPGRGVHQPQHF
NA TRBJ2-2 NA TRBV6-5 TGTGCCAGCAGTTACTCGACAGGTGCGAACACCGGGGAGCTGTTTTTT CASSYSTGANTGELFF
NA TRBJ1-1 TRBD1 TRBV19 TGTGCCAGTAGTATTGACAGGGAAGGAGGGAACACTGAAGCTTTCTTT CASSIDREGGNTEAFF
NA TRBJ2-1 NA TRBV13 TGTGCCAGCAGCTTAGAGTCCCCGGAGCAGTTCTTC CASSLESPEQFF
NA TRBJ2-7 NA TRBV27 TGTGCCAGCAGTCGATTAACAGGGTCATCCGGCTACGAGCAGTACTTC CASSRLTGSSGYEQYF
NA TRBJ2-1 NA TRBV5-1 TGCGCCAGCAGCTTTTCTACCTTACCCTATGAGCAGTTCTTC CASSFSTLPYEQFF
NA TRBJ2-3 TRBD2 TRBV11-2 TGTGCCAGCAGCCTTGGGGGGACCGGGACTAGTACAGATACGCAGTATTTT CASSLGGTGTSTDTQYF
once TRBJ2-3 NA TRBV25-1 TGTGCCAGCAGTGGGAGTCCCCTTGGGCTAGTACGAGATACGCAGTATTTT CASSGSPLGLVRDTQYF
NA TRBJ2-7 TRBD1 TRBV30 TGTGCCTGGAAGAGGAGGAAACAGGGGGTACGGTACGAGCAGTACTTC CAWKRRKQGVRYEQYF
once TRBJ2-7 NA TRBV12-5 TGTGCTAGTGGTTTGGGGGCACCCTACGAGCAGTACTTC CASGLGAPYEQYF
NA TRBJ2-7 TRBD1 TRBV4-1 TGCGCCAGCAGCCAGGCGTATGAGGCAGGGGGCCGCTACGAGCAGTACTTC CASSQAYEAGGRYEQYF
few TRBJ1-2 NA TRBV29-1 TGCAGCGCGGGGTCGGCTATCTATGGCTACACCTTC CSAGSAIYGYTF
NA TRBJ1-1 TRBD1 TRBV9 TGTGCCAGCAGACTCACAGGGGGCCTTGCGGACACTGAAGCTTTCTTT CASRLTGGLADTEAFF
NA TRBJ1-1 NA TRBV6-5 TGTGCCAGCAGTTACGCTGAGGGGAGCACTGAAGCTTTCTTT CASSYAEGSTEAFF
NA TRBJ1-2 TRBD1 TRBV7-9 TGTGCCAGCAGCTTAGAGGGACAGGGCCGAACCGGCTACACCTTC CASSLEGQGRTGYTF
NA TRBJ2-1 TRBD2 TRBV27 TGTGCCAGCAGTCCCCTCTTGGCGGGGGGTTACAATGAGCAGTTCTTC CASSPLLAGGYNEQFF
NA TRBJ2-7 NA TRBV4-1 TGCGCCAGCAGCCTATCGGGAACAGCGTCGACCTACGAGCAGTACTTC CASSLSGTASTYEQYF
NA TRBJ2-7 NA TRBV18 TGTGCCAGCTCCCATGACACCACCTACGAGCAGTACTTC CASSHDTTYEQYF